The clone carrying this TCR beta chain was observed at least ten times. Time point: blood at routine non-recurrence follow-up after resection. Unsorted whole RNA samples from tumor, nontumor lung or frozen PBMC were sequenced. TCR cDNA molecules each carried a unique molecular identifier. TCRdb called the 5' RACE reads again in MiXCR, with one record for every CDR3 protein. The sample gives about 47,000 distinct CDR3 sequences, about 10% of which show up once; 30% to 40% is in the top ten. The sample belongs to a study of spatial heterogeneity in lung cancer. Study-level information: Raw-read counts averaged over ten per unique TCR and UMI combination.

The CDR3 is 15 amino acids. Germline V gives CDR1 SGHKS, CDR2 YYEKEE (reference sequence). J was trimmed by 6 bases and V by 4 bases; bases with no gene match: 12. Sequences were derived from PBMCs, sampled at follow-up. This rearrangement joins TRBV5-5 to TRBJ1-1; TRBD1 matches 7 bases. The sequence came from a male donor with early-stage non-small cell lung cancer. The CDR3 protein is CASSQLPDRDAEAFF. As DNA, the CDR3 is TGTGCCAGCAGCCAATTACCTGACAGGGACGCTGAAGCTTTCTTT. The whole variable domain, filled in from reference TRBV5-5 and TRBJ1-1, reads DAGVTQSPTHLIKTRGQQVTLRCSPISGHKSVSWYQQVLGQGPQFIFQYYEKEERGRGNFPDRFSARQFPNYSSELNVNALLLGDSALYLCASSQLPDRDAEAFFGQGTRLTVV.